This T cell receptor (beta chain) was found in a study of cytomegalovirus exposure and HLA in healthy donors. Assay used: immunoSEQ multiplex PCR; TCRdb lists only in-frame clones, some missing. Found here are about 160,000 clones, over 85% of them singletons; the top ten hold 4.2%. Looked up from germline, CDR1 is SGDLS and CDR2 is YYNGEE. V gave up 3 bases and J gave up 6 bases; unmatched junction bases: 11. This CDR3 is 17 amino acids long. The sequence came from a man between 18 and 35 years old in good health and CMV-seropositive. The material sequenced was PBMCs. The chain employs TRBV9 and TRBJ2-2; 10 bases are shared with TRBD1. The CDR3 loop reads CASSALVGQGRSGELFF. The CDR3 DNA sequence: TGTGCCAGCAGCGCCTTAGTGGGACAGGGGAGGTCCGGGGAGCTGTTTTTT.